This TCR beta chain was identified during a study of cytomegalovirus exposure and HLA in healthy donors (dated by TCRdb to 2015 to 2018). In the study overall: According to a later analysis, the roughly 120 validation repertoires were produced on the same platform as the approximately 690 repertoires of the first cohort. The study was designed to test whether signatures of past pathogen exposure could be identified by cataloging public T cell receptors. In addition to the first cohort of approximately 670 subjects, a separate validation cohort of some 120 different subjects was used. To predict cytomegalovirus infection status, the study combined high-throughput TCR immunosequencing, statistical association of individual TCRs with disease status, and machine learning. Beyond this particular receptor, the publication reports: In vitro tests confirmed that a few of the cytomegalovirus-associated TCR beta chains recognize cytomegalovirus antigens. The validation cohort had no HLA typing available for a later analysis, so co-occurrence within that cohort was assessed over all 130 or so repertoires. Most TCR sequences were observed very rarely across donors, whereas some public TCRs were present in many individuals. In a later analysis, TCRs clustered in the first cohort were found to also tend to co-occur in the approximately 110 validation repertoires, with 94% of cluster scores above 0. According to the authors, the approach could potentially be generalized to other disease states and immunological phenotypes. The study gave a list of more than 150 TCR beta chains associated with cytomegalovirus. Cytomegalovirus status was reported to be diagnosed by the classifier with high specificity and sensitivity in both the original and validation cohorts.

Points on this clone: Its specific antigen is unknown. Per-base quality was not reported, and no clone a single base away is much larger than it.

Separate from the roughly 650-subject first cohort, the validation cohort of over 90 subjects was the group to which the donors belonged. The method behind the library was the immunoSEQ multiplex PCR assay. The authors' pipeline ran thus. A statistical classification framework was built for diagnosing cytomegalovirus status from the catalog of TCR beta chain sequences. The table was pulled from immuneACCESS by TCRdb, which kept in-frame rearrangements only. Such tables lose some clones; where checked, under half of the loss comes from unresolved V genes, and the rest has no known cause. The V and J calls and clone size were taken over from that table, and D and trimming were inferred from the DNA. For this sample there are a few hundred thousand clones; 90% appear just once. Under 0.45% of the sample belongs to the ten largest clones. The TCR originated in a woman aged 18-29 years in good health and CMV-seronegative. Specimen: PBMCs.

For the CDR3, the sequence is CASRTGGGELFF. The DNA reads as follows: TGTGCCAGCAGAACAGGGGGCGGGGAGCTGTTTTTT. The chain is encoded by TRBV28 joined to TRBJ2-2; 8 central bases correspond to TRBD1. Trimming leaves V shorter by 6 bases and J shorter by 7 bases, with the junction holding 1 base beyond the gene matches. The CDR3 spans 12 residues, from the cysteine through the phenylalanine. Only the CDR3 portion is preserved as DNA: 36 bases, with reading frame beginning at the first base. CDR1 and CDR2 were assigned from the germline V gene as MDHEN and SYDVKM.